This TCR beta chain was identified in a study of blood T cells in healthy people across ages. The CDR3 runs to 15 residues. Trimming removed 3 bases at V and 3 bases at J, with 16 bases between. Germline CDR1 reads SGHRS; CDR2 reads YFSETQ. The second PCR ran about 6 to 12 cycles with a sample-barcoded 5' primer and J-beta primers. TCRdb analysed the 5' RACE reads with MiXCR anew, one entry per CDR3 protein. Among 350,000 to 450,000 distinct CDR3 sequences listed, roughly half were seen once. The sequenced sample consisted of blood. The rearrangement uses TRBV5-1 and TRBJ2-7, with D perhaps given as TRBD1 or TRBD2 (5 bases each). The sequence was collected from a man aged 55 to 70 in good health. The CDR3 bases are TGCGCCAGCAGCTGGGACGGACCATCTGGCTACGAGCAGTACTTC. This gives the protein CASSWDGPSGYEQYF.